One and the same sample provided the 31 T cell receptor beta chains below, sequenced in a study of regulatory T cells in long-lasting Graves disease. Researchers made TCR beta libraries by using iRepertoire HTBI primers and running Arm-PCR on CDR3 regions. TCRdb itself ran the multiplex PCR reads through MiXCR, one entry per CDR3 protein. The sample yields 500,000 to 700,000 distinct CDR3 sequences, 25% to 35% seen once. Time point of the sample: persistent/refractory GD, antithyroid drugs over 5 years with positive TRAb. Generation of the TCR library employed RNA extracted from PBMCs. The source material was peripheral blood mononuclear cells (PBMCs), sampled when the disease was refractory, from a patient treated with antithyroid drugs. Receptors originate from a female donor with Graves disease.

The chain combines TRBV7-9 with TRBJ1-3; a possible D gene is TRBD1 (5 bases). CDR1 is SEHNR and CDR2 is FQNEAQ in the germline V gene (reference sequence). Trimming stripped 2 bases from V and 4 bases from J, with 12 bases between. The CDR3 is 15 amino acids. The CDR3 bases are TGTGCCAGCAGCTTATCCTCAGGGAAAGGAAACACCATATATTTT. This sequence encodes CASSLSSGKGNTIYF.

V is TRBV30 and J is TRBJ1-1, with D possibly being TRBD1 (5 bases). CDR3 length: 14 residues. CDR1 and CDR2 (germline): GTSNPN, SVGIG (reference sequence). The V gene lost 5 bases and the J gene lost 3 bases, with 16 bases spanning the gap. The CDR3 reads CAWGRGVPHTEAFF. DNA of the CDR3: TGTGCCTGGGGCCGGGGGGTTCCCCACACTGAAGCTTTCTTT. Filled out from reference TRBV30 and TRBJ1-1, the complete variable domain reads SQTIHQWPATLVQPVGSPLSLECTVEGTSNPNLYWYRQAAGRGLQLLFYSVGIGQISSEVPQNLSASRPQDRQFILSSKKLLLSDSGFYLCAWGRGVPHTEAFFGQGTRLTVV.

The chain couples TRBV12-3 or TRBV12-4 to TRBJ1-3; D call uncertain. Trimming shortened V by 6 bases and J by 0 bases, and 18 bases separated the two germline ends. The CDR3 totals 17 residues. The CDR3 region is CASRPLRYGDSGNTIYF. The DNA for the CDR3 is TGTGCCAGCAGGCCCCTCAGATATGGGGACTCTGGAAACACCATATATTTT.

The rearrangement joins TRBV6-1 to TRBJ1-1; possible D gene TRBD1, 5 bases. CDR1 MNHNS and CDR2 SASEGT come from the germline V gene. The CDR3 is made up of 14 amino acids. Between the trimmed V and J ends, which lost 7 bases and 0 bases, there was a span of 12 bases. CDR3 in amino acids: CASNAGRMNTEAFF. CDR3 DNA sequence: TGTGCCAGCAATGCAGGGAGGATGAACACTGAAGCTTTCTTT.

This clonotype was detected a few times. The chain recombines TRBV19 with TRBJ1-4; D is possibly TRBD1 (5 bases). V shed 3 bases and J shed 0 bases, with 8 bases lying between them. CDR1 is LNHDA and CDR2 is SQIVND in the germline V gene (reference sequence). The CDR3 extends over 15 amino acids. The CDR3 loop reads CASSMGPATNEKLFF. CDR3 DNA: TGTGCCAGTAGTATGGGGCCTGCAACTAATGAAAAACTGTTTTTT.

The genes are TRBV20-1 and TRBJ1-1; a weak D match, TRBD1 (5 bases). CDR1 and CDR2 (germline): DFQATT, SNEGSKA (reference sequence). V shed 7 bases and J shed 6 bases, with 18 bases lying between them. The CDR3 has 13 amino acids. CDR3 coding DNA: TGCAGTGGGGCATCTGGGGGAATCCCTGAAGCTTTCTTT. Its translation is CSGASGGIPEAFF.

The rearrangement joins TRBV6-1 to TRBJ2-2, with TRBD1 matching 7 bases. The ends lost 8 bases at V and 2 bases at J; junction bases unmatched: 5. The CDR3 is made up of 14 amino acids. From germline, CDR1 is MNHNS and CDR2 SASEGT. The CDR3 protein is CASGTGVNTGELFF. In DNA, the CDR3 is TGTGCCAGCGGTACAGGGGTCAACACCGGGGAGCTGTTTTTT.

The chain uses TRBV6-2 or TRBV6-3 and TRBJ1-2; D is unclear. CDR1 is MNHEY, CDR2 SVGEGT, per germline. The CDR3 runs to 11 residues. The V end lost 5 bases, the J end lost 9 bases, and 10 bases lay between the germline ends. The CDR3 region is CASSNAMSYTF. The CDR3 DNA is TGTGCCAGCAGTAACGCGATGAGCTACACCTTC.

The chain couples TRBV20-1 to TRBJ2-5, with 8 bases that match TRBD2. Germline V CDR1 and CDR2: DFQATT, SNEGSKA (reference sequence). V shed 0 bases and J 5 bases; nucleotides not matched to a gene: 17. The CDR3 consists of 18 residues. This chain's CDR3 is CSARDESLAGRIGETQYF. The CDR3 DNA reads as TGCAGTGCTAGAGATGAAAGCTTAGCGGGACGGATAGGGGAGACCCAGTACTTC.

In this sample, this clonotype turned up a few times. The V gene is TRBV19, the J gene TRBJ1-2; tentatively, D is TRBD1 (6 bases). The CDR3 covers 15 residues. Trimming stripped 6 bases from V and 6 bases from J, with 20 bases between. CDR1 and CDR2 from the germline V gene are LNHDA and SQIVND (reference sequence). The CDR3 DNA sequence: TGTGCCAGTAGGGGGACGGCCAGGGGAAGGGATGGCTACACCTTC. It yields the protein CASRGTARGRDGYTF. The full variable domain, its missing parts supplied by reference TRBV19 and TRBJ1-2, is DGGITQSPKYLFRKEGQNVTLSCEQNLNHDAMYWYRQDPGQGLRLIYYSQIVNDFQKGDIAEGYSVSREKKESFPLTVTSAQKNPTAFYLCASRGTARGRDGYTFGSGTRLTVV.

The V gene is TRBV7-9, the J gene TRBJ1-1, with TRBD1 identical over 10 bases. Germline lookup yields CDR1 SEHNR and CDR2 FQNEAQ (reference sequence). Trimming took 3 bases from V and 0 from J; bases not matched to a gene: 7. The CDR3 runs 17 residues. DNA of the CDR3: TGTGCCAGCAGCTTGAGGGGGACAGGGGCCTTGAACACTGAAGCTTTCTTT. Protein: CASSLRGTGALNTEAFF.

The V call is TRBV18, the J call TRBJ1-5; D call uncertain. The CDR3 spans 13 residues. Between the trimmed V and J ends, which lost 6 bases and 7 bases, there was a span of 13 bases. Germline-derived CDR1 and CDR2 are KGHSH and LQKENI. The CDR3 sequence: CASSPIKSQPQHF. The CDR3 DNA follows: TGTGCCAGCTCCCCAATTAAAAGCCAGCCCCAGCATTTT.

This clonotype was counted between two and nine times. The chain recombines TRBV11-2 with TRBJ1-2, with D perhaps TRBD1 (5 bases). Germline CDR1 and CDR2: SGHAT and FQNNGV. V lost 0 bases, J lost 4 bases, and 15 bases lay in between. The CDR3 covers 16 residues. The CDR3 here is CASSLDGGPPRYGYTF. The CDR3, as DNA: TGTGCCAGCAGCTTAGATGGGGGTCCTCCTCGCTATGGCTACACCTTC. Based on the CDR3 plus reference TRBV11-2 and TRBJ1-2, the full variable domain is EAGVAQSPRYKIIEKRQSVAFWCNPISGHATLYWYQQILGQGPKLLIQFQNNGVVDDSQLPKDRFSAERLKGVDSTLKIQPAKLEDSAVYLCASSLDGGPPRYGYTFGSGTRLTVV.

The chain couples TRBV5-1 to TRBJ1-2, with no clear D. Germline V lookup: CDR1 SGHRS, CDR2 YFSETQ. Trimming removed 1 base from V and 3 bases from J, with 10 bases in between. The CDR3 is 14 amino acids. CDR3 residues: CASSLKASYYGYTF. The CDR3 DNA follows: TGCGCCAGCAGCTTGAAAGCCTCGTACTATGGCTACACCTTC. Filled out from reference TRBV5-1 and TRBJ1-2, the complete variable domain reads KAGVTQTPRYLIKTRGQQVTLSCSPISGHRSVSWYQQTPGQGLQFLFEYFSETQRNKGNFPGRFSGRQFSNSRSEMNVSTLELGDSALYLCASSLKASYYGYTFGSGTRLTVV.

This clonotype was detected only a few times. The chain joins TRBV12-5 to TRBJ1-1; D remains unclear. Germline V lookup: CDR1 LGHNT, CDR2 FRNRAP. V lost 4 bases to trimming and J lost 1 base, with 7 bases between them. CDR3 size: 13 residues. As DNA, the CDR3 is TGTGCTAGTGGTTATAACAGGAACACTGAAGCTTTCTTT. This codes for CASGYNRNTEAFF.

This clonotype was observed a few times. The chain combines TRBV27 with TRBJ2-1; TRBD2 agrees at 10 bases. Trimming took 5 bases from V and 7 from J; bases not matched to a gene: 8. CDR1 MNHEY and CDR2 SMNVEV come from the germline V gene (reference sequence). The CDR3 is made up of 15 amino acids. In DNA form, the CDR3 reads TGTGCCAGCAGTCCTTACGCGGGACTAGCGAATGAGCAGTTCTTC. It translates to CASSPYAGLANEQFF.

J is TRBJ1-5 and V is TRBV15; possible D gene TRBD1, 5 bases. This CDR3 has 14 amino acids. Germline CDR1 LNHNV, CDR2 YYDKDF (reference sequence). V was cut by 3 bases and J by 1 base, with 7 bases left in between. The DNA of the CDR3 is TGTGCCACCAGCAGGGGGGAGAGCAATCAGCCCCAGCATTTT. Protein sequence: CATSRGESNQPQHF.

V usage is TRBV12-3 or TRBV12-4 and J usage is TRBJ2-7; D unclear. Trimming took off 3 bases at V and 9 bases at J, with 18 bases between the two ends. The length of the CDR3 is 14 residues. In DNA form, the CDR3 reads TGTGCCAGCAGTTTGGGCGCCCTCCACTCCGGGCAGTACTTC. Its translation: CASSLGALHSGQYF.

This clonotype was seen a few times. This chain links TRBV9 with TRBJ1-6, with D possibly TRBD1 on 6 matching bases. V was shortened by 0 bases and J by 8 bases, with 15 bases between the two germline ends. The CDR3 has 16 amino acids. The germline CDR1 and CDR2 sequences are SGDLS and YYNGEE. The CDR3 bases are TGTGCCAGCAGCGTAGATGGGGGGCCTGTCCATTCACCCCTCCACTTT. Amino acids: CASSVDGGPVHSPLHF.

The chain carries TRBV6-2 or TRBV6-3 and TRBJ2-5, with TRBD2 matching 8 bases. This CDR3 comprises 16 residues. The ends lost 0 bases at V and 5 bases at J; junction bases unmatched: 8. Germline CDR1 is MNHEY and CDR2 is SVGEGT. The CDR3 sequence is CASSYSAGVLLETQYF. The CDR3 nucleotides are TGTGCCAGCAGTTACTCAGCGGGAGTTCTCCTTGAGACCCAGTACTTC.

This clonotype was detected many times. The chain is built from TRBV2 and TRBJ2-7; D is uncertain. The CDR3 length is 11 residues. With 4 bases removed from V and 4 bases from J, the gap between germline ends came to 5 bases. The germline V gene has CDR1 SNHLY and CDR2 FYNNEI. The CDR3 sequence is CASSVEYEQYF. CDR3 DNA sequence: TGTGCCAGCAGTGTGGAGTACGAGCAGTACTTC. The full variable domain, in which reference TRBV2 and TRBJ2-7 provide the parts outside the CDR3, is EPEVTQTPSHQVTQMGQEVILRCVPISNHLYFYWYRQILGQKVEFLVSFYNNEISEKSEIFDDQFSVERPDGSNFTLKIRSTKLEDSAMYFCASSVEYEQYFGPGTRLTVT.

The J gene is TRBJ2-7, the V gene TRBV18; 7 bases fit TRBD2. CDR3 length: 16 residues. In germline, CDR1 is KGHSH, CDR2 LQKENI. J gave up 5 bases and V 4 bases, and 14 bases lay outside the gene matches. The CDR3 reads CASSLQTPSGNHEQYF. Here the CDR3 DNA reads TGTGCCAGCTCACTGCAAACGCCCAGCGGGAACCACGAGCAGTACTTC.

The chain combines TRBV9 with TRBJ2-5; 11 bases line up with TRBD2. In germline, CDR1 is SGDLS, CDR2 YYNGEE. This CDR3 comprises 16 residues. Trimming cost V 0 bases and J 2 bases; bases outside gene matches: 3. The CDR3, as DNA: TGTGCCAGCAGCGTAGAGCTAGCGGGAGGACAAGAGACCCAGTACTTC. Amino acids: CASSVELAGGQETQYF.

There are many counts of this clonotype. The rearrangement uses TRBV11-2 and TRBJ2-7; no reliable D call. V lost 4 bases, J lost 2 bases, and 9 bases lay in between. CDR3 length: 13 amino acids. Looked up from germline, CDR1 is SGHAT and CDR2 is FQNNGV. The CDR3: CASSYTATYEQYF. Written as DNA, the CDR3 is TGTGCCAGCAGCTACACTGCTACCTACGAGCAGTACTTC.

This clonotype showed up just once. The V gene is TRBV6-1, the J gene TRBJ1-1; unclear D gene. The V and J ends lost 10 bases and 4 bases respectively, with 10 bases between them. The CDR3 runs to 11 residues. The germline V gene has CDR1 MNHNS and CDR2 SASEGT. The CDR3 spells CATHRSTEAFF. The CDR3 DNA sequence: TGTGCCACTCATCGCTCCACTGAAGCTTTCTTT.

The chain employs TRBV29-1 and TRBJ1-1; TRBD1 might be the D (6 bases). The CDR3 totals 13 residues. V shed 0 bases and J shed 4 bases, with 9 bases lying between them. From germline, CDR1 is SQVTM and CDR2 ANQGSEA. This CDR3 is CSVEEGGFTEAFF. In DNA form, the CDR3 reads TGCAGCGTTGAAGAAGGGGGGTTCACTGAAGCTTTCTTT.

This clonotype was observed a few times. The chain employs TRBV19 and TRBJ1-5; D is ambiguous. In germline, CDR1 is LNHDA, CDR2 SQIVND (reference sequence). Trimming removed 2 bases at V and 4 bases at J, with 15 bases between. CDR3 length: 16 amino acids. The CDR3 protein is CASSILRARSNQPQHF. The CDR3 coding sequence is TGTGCCAGTAGTATATTGAGGGCCCGTAGTAATCAGCCCCAGCATTTT.

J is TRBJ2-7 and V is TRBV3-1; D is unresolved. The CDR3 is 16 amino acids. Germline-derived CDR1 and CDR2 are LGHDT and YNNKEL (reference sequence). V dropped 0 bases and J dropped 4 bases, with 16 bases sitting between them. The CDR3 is CASSQDFPSSEYEQYF. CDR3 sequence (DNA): TGTGCCAGCAGCCAAGATTTCCCCTCGAGCGAATACGAGCAGTACTTC.

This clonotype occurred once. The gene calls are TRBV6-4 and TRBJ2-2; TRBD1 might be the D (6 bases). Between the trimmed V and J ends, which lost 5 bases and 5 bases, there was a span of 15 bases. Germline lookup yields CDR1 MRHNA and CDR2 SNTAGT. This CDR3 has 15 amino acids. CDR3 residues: CASSFYREWTGELFF. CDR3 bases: TGTGCCAGCAGTTTTTACAGGGAGTGGACCGGGGAGCTGTTTTTT.

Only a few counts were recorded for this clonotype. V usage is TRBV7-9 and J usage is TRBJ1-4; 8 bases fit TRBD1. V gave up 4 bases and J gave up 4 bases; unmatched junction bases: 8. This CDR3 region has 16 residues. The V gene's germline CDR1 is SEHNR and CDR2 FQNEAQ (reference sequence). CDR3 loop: CASSWPGQGLNEKLFF. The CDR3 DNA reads TGTGCCAGCAGCTGGCCCGGACAGGGACTTAATGAAAAACTGTTTTTT. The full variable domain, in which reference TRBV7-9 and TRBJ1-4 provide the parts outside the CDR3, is DTGVSQNPRHKITKRGQNVTFRCDPISEHNRLYWYRQTLGQGPEFLTYFQNEAQLEKSRLLSDRFSAERPKGSFSTLEIQRTEQGDSAMYLCASSWPGQGLNEKLFFGSGTQLSVL.

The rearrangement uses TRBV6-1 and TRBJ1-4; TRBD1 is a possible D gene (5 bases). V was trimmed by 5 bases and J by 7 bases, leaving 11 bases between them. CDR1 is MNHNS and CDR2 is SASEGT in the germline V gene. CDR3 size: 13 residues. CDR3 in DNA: TGTGCCAGCAGTCCCCCGGGACGTGAAAAACTGTTTTTT. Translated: CASSPPGREKLFF.